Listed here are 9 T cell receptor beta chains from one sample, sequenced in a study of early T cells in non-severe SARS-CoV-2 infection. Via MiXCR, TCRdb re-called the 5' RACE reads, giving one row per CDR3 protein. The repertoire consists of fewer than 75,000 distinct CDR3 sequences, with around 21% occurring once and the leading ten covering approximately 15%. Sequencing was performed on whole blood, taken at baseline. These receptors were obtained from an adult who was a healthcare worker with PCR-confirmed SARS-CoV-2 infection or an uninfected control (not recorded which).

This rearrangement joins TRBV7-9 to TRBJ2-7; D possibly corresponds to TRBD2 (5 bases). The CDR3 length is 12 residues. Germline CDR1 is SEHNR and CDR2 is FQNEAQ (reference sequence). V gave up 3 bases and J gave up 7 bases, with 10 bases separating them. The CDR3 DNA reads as TGTGCCAGCAGCTTCACGTCGGGGGAGCAGTACTTC. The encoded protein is CASSFTSGEQYF.

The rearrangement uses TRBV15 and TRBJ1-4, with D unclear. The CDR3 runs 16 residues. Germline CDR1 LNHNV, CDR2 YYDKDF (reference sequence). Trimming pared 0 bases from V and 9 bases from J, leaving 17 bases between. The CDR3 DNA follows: TGTGCCACCAGCAGAGATGTCGGCCAATTAATGAAAAAACTGTTTTTT. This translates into CATSRDVGQLMKKLFF.

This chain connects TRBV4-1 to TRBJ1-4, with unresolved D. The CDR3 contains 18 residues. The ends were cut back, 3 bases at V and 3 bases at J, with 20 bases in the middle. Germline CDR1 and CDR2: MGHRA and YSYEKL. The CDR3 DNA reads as TGCGCCAGCAGCCACCGCTCTAGTTTTCAGGAGGCTAATGAAAAACTGTTTTTT. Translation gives CASSHRSSFQEANEKLFF.

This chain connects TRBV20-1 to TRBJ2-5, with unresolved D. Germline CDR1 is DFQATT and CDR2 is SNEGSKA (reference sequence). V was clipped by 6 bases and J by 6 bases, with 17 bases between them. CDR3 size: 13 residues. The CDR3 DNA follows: TGCAGTGCCCTCAACCCCATGGGAAAGACCCAGTACTTC. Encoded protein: CSALNPMGKTQYF.

The CDR3 is CASSYQGSTDTQYF. CDR3 coding DNA: TGTGCCAGCAGTTACCAGGGAAGCACAGATACGCAGTATTTT. The genes are TRBV6-6 and TRBJ2-3, with D tentatively TRBD1 (5 bases). In germline, CDR1 is MNHNY, CDR2 SVGAGI (reference sequence). The CDR3 has 14 residues. The V end lost 2 bases, the J end lost 0 bases, and 6 bases lay between the germline ends.

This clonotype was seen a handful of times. This CDR3 is CASSPSYGYTF. The CDR3 bases are TGTGCCAGCAGCCCCTCCTATGGCTACACCTTC. V usage is TRBV7-9 and J usage is TRBJ1-2; D uncertain. The CDR3 runs 11 residues. Germline values: CDR1 SEHNR, CDR2 FQNEAQ (reference sequence). With 5 bases removed from V and 4 bases from J, the gap between germline ends came to 5 bases.

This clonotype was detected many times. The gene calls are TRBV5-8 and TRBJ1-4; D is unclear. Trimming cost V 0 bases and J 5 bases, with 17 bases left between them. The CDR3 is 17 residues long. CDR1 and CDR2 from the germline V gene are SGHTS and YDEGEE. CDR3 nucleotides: TGTGCCAGCAGCTTGGGTGTCAGCCCCTCGCGGAATGAAAAACTGTTTTTT. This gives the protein CASSLGVSPSRNEKLFF.

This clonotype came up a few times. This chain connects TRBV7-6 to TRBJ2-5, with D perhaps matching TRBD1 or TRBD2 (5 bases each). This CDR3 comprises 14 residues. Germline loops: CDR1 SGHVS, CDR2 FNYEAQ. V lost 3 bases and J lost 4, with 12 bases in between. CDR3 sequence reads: CASSFYGARETQYF. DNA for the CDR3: TGTGCCAGCAGCTTTTACGGGGCCAGAGAGACCCAGTACTTC.

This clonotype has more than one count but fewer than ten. DNA for the CDR3: TGTGCCAGCAGTGAAACAGCTAGCAATCAGCCCCAGCATTTT. The encoded protein is CASSETASNQPQHF. The chain carries TRBV2 and TRBJ1-5; no reliable D call. Germline V gene data show CDR1 as SNHLY and CDR2 as FYNNEI. The CDR3 sequence is 14 residues long. Trimming cost V 2 bases and J 0 bases, with 5 bases left between them.